The rows below give T cell receptor beta chains drawn from one sample of a study of blood T cell repertoires in COVID-19. Here immunoSEQ multiplex PCR was the method, and the copy in TCRdb shows in-frame clones only, minus some. Among roughly 180,000 clones listed, about 86% were seen once. Sequencing used peripheral blood. The source is a woman aged 25-40 years with active or convalescent COVID-19. Both conserved end residues are part of each CDR3. Fields, in order: CDR3 DNA, CDR3 protein, D gene, J gene, V gene, clone size. The D gene is left open where the match is weak. Part of the rows lack a size; the others show once, few, many or a class for expanded clones.

TGTGCCAGCAGTCCACTAGCGGGGACGAACACCGGGGAGCTGTTTTTT,CASSPLAGTNTGELFF,TRBD2,TRBJ2-2,TRBV5-4,-
TGTGCCAACGCCGAAGGCGGGGTGGCGCCCTATGGCTACACCTTC,CANAEGGVAPYGYTF,-,TRBJ1-2,TRBV6-5,-
TGTGCCAGCAGACACACAGGGGTTGGCTACACCTTC,CASRHTGVGYTF,TRBD1,TRBJ1-2,TRBV25-1,-
TGTGCCAGCGGGGTCAGGGGTTCCACTGAAGCTTTCTTT,CASGVRGSTEAFF,-,TRBJ1-1,TRBV2,-
TGTGCCAGCAGCCCGATGGAGACTGCAGATACGCAGTATTTT,CASSPMETADTQYF,-,TRBJ2-3,TRBV5-5,once
TGTGCCAGCAGCCACACCGGGACATTCTACGAGCAGTACTTC,CASSHTGTFYEQYF,-,TRBJ2-7,TRBV6-5,-
TGTGCCAGCAGCTTTGGACTAGCGGATCCCTACGAGCAGTACTTC,CASSFGLADPYEQYF,TRBD2,TRBJ2-7,TRBV9,-
TGCGCCAGCAGCCCCCAGACAGGGAGGTCGAACACTGAAGCTTTCTTT,CASSPQTGRSNTEAFF,TRBD1,TRBJ1-1,TRBV4-1,-
TGTGCCAGCAGCTGGGGACAGGGTTTCTCTGGAAACACCATATATTTT,CASSWGQGFSGNTIYF,TRBD1,TRBJ1-3,TRBV5-5,few
TGTGCCAGCAGCCCGAAGGTGGGGACAGGTAGCCTTAACTATGGCTACACCTTC,CASSPKVGTGSLNYGYTF,TRBD1,TRBJ1-2,TRBV5-4,-
TGCGCCAGCAGCCAAGACAGTTATTCACCCCTCCACTTT,CASSQDSYSPLHF,-,TRBJ1-6,TRBV4-1,once
TGTGCCAGCAGCGGACCCGGGACAGGTGGCTACACCTTC,CASSGPGTGGYTF,TRBD1,TRBJ1-2,TRBV3-1/TRBV3-2,-
TGTGCCAGCAGTGACCCGAGGGGGCGGTGGAAACTGTTTTTT,CASSDPRGRWKLFF,TRBD1,TRBJ1-4,TRBV6-1,once
TGCAGTGGACAGGGGCAAGAGACCCAGTACTTC,CSGQGQETQYF,TRBD1,TRBJ2-5,TRBV20-1,once
TGTGCCACCAGTGATTGGGCGAACACTGAAGCTTTCTTT,CATSDWANTEAFF,-,TRBJ1-1,TRBV24-1,-
TGTGCCAGCAGTTTGAAACCTGGCGGCTATGGCTACACCTTC,CASSLKPGGYGYTF,-,TRBJ1-2,TRBV27,once
TGTGCCAGCTCACCGGGGCCTTACGAGCAGTACTTC,CASSPGPYEQYF,-,TRBJ2-7,TRBV18,-
TGCAGCGTTGCGGGGACAGGGGTTTCCTACGAGCAGTACTTC,CSVAGTGVSYEQYF,TRBD1,TRBJ2-7,TRBV29-1,-
TGCAGCGTCCCGGACAGGAACTATGGCTACACCTTC,CSVPDRNYGYTF,TRBD1,TRBJ1-2,TRBV29-1,-
TGTGCCAGCACCCGAACCGGGAACTACGAGCAGTACTTC,CASTRTGNYEQYF,-,TRBJ2-7,TRBV27,-
TGCGCCAGCAGTCTAGAGCTAGCGGGAGGGGATGCGCAGTTCTTC,CASSLELAGGDAQFF,TRBD2,TRBJ2-1,TRBV5-1,-
TGTGCCAGCAGTAACCTCCTCCTCCGACTAGCCGATGAGCAGTTCTTC,CASSNLLLRLADEQFF,TRBD2,TRBJ2-1,TRBV2,-
TGCAGTGCCGGTAAAGAGACCCAGTACTTC,CSAGKETQYF,-,TRBJ2-5,TRBV20-1,-
TGTGCCAGTAGTCTGGGCCTGGGAGGGGGCTACACCTTC,CASSLGLGGGYTF,-,TRBJ1-2,TRBV19,-
TGTGCCAGCAGCGTAGCTCAGGACAGGGAGTTTGATGGCTACACCTTC,CASSVAQDREFDGYTF,TRBD1,TRBJ1-2,TRBV9,-
TGTGCCAGCAGTCCCGGACTACCCTACGAGCAGTACTTC,CASSPGLPYEQYF,-,TRBJ2-7,TRBV12-3/TRBV12-4,-
TGCGCCAGCAGTGAGAGACAGGGAGGCACTGAAGCTTTCTTT,CASSERQGGTEAFF,TRBD1,TRBJ1-1,TRBV10-2,-
TGTGCCAGCTCACGGGGACAGCAAGAGACCCAGTACTTC,CASSRGQQETQYF,TRBD1,TRBJ2-5,TRBV18,-
TGTGCCAGCAGCCAACGGGGAAGTGGAAACACCATATATTTT,CASSQRGSGNTIYF,-,TRBJ1-3,TRBV4-2,few
TGTGCTAGTGAAATATTTACCGGGACTAGCTCCGAGCAGTACTTC,CASEIFTGTSSEQYF,TRBD2,TRBJ2-7,TRBV12-5,-
TGTGCCAGCAGACCCTCAGGGGCAGAGGGCTACACCTTC,CASRPSGAEGYTF,-,TRBJ1-2,TRBV6-6,-
TGTGCCAGCAGCACCGGCGGGGGGTATGGCTACACCTTC,CASSTGGGYGYTF,-,TRBJ1-2,TRBV7-9,once
TGTGCCAGCAAGACAGATCAAGAGACCCAGTACTTC,CASKTDQETQYF,-,TRBJ2-5,TRBV2,-
TGTGCCAGCAGTTGGACTAGCGTCAGCACAGATACGCAGTATTTT,CASSWTSVSTDTQYF,TRBD2,TRBJ2-3,TRBV6-2/TRBV6-3,-
TGCGCCAGCAGCTACCAGACAGGACACCCCAACTATGGCTACACCTTC,CASSYQTGHPNYGYTF,-,TRBJ1-2,TRBV4-1,-
TGTGCCAGCAGCTTGGATCTATGGACAGGGTACAATGAGCAGTTCTTC,CASSLDLWTGYNEQFF,TRBD1,TRBJ2-1,TRBV5-6,once